This T cell receptor (beta chain) was documented in a study of CD8 T cells in ankylosing spondylitis (dated by TCRdb to the late 2010s). Describing the broader study: The study set out to find disease-linked TCR variants by profiling T cell receptor beta repertoires in ankylosing spondylitis patients and healthy donors. In total, the full study cohort was made up of 110 or so healthy donors and about two dozen ankylosing spondylitis patients. Peripheral blood was sampled, and synovial fluid was also collected from ankylosing spondylitis patients. Findings and caveats that apply to the study as a whole: According to the report, matched synovial fluid samples from ankylosing spondylitis patients were significantly enriched for the disease-linked clones. Some motif variants were previously reported in synovial fluid and blood of reactive arthritis patients, suggesting common disease-initiation mechanisms. A CD8+ phenotype was shown by the disease-linked clones, which were found at relatively low frequencies in peripheral blood. Blood from ankylosing spondylitis patients appeared to be characterized by a TCR beta motif made up of about 8 highly homologous amino acid variants.

Trimming leaves V shorter by 3 bases and J shorter by 2 bases, with the junction holding 8 bases beyond the gene matches. CDR1 and CDR2, looked up from the germline V gene (reference sequence), are DFQATT and SNEGSKA. From the cysteine up to the phenylalanine, the CDR3 has a length of 17 residues. Only the CDR3 DNA is retained, 51 bases long and in frame from the first base. Data came from an Illumina HiSeq 2500. TCR beta libraries were prepared by quantitative 5'-RACE with molecular barcodes. Under the source paper's analysis protocol: A new computational method, built on a probabilistic model of VDJ rearrangement, was used to identify disease-linked TCR variants. TCRdb reanalyzed the raw reads on its own, using fastp at Q25 for trimming and MiXCR for clone calling, and kept in-frame beta chains. Under each unique CDR3 protein, matching rows form one entry showing the most common genes and DNA. TCRdb, not the original authors, processed these V and J calls. Counted in this sample were roughly 670,000 distinct CDR3 sequences; roughly 19% of them appeared once. Around 20% of the sample is in the top ten clones.

A few counts support this clonotype. Its antigen is still unknown. Base qualities were left out, and no much larger clone turns up one base away. This chain joins TRBV20-1 to TRBJ2-2, with 11 junctional bases fitting TRBD2. This receptor was obtained from a male donor with ankylosing spondylitis. The sample was blood, either unsorted or a sorted T cell fraction (not recorded which). CDR3 protein: CSARKIAGGINTGELFF. The nucleotide sequence is given as TGCAGTGCTAGGAAAATAGCGGGAGGGATCAACACCGGGGAGCTGTTTTTT.